This T cell receptor beta chain was profiled in a study of beta chain features in type 1 diabetes (dated by TCRdb to 2016 to 2019). For context, the study as a whole: Mean age, gender distribution, total cell number and subset yield did not differ between patients and healthy donors. Across all samples, approximately 100 million sorted cells were examined, and cell number per subset correlated strongly with RNA yield. In the study, TCRB repertoires of sorted circulating CD4+ T cell subsets from recently diagnosed type 1 diabetes patients were compared with those of matched healthy donors. Naive and central memory subsets were obtained from all 30 or so donors, but regulatory and stem cell-like memory subsets were isolated from only 8 patients and roughly 8 healthy donors. Beyond this particular receptor, the publication reports: Because cDNA was sequenced instead of genomic DNA, highly expressing activated cells could be over-represented, though the groups showed no difference in activation or CD3 levels. PCR might favor shorter templates, but patient and control samples were amplified and corrected together, so any skew would affect both groups equally. At VDJ recombination sites, patients with type 1 diabetes made fewer insertions and deleted more nucleotides, a pattern implying thymic rearrangement abnormalities. Naive, central memory and regulatory TCRB repertoires appeared to be more alike among patients than among healthy donors. Type 1 diabetes patients showed a moderate but significant shortening of TCRB CDR3 length in all four CD4+ subsets. Because the HLA sub-analyses included only small numbers of individuals, any influence of HLA type on TCRB rearrangement was left unresolved.

The entire amount of isolated RNA was reverse transcribed using the High Capacity cDNA Reverse Transcription Kit, so the sequenced TCRB transcripts were expressed ones. Naive, central memory and regulatory T cell samples underwent deep immunoSEQ sequencing, averaging around 4 million total reads per sample. After sorted cells were lysed in RLT buffer, RNA was extracted with DNase-treated RNeasy Micro or Mini kits, with the choice depending on cell number. To prevent cross-contamination, every cell subset was processed on its own, while patient and healthy donor samples were processed together. TCRB sequences were amplified from cDNA with the immunoSEQ multiplex PCR, producing 87-bp fragments spanning the CDR3 region. Sequencing of the amplicons was done on the Illumina HiSeq platform. For the original study's pipeline: Synthetic template baselines were used to correct PCR bias computationally, reads within Hamming distance 2 were collapsed together, and singletons that could not be merged were discarded. Reads were aligned against IMGT so that V, D and J genes, CDR3 length and insertions or deletions at six rearrangement sites could be assigned. Clonotype counts were normalized to sorted cell number within each subset before computing true diversity and Gini coefficients with the tcR R package. Repertoire sharing was quantified using the overlap coefficient calculated on TCRB nucleotide sequences. Out-of-frame TCRB sequences from naive cells were analyzed to stand in for the pre-selection repertoire. Held by TCRdb, this immuneACCESS table contains in-frame sequences only and omits some clones. Under half of the omission traces to an unresolved V gene where checked; the cause of the rest is unknown. That table gives V, J and clone size, and the DNA gave D and trimming. The sample table lists around 250,000 clones, approximately 24% of them with a count of one. The ten largest clones add up to about 0.011% of the sample.

From each donor, a single peripheral blood sample of around 120 mL on average was drawn into heparinised tubes. A BD FACSAria II and a panel including CD45RO, CCR7, CD25, CD127, CD95 and CD27 were used to sort naive, central memory, regulatory and stem cell-like memory CD4+ T cells. Purity was above 98% for every sorted population. PBMCs were isolated immediately by Lymphoprep density gradient centrifugation and stained directly without culture. Samples were stained and sorted in pairs, with one healthy donor and one patient per experiment, so that batch effects were minimized. Remarks on this clone: Its antigen is unknown. No base qualities exist here, and no much larger clone lies one base off it.

The CDR3 holds 16 amino acids from the cysteine to the phenylalanine. Only CDR3 DNA remains: 48 bases, in frame from the first base. Sequences SGHAT (CDR1) and FQNNGV (CDR2) are obtained from the germline V gene. V and J are trimmed by 2 bases and 2 bases, and the gene matches miss 7 bases of the junction. The rearrangement joined TRBV11-2 to TRBJ2-7, with 9 junctional bases fitting TRBD2. The receptor was derived from a woman aged 30 to 39 with type 1 diabetes. Sequencing was done on a sample of naive CD4+ T cells from blood. Reading the label with the study, this specimen's cell subset or site is: true naive CD4+ T cells. CDR3 sequence: CASSLMGRGRAYEQYF. The sequence in DNA is TGTGCCAGCAGCTTAATGGGTCGCGGGAGGGCCTACGAGCAGTACTTC. Joined to the reference TRBV11-2 and TRBJ2-7 proteins, this CDR3 gives the full variable domain: EAGVAQSPRYKIIEKRQSVAFWCNPISGHATLYWYQQILGQGPKLLIQFQNNGVVDDSQLPKDRFSAERLKGVDSTLKIQPAKLEDSAVYLCASSLMGRGRAYEQYFGPGTRLTVT.